A single sample gave rise to the 22 T cell receptor beta chains below, sequenced in a study of regulatory T cells in long-lasting Graves disease. Time point indicated: newly diagnosed GD, antithyroid drugs for less than 3 months. There was RNA extracted from PBMCs, and the TCR library was made from it. For TCR beta, libraries came from iRepertoire HTBI primers and Arm-PCR of CDR3 regions. TCRdb reprocessed the multiplex PCR reads with MiXCR, giving one entry per CDR3 protein. The data show about 520,000 distinct CDR3 sequences, 12% seen once. These data also formed part of another study, on T cells in Graves' hyperthyroidism and ophthalmopathy.

The material was peripheral blood mononuclear cells (PBMCs), obtained at new diagnosis, from a patient treated with antithyroid drugs. The receptors originated from a woman aged 25 to 39 with Graves disease.

This clonotype has just a few counts. A junction boundary mismatches the germline segment, possibly from a read error. J is TRBJ1-2 and V is TRBV2; D is unresolved. The CDR3 length is 13 residues. Germline V gene lookup returns CDR1 SNHLY and CDR2 FYNNEI. The CDR3 reads CASSGGPNYDYTF. Written as DNA, the CDR3 is TGTGCCAGCAGTGGTGGACCCAACTATGACTACACCTTC. Using reference TRBV2 and TRBJ1-2 for the parts outside the CDR3, the full variable domain is EPEVTQTPSHQVTQMGQEVILRCVPISNHLYFYWYRQILGQKVEFLVSFYNNEISEKSEIFDDQFSVERPDGSNFTLKIRSTKLEDSAMYFCASSGGPNYDYTFGSGTRLTVV.

The chain carries TRBV19 and TRBJ2-2, with a possible D match to TRBD1 (6 bases). The CDR3 runs 16 residues. With 5 bases removed from V and 2 bases from J, the gap between germline ends came to 15 bases. CDR1 is LNHDA and CDR2 is SQIVND in the germline V gene (reference sequence). The CDR3 DNA is TGTGCCAGTAGTTCTCAAGGACAGTTAAACACCGGGGAGCTGTTTTTT. It translates to CASSSQGQLNTGELFF.

The V call is TRBV11-2, the J call TRBJ2-7; D unclear. V shed 3 bases and J shed 3 bases, with 15 bases lying between them. Germline CDR1 and CDR2: SGHAT and FQNNGV. The CDR3 loop spans 15 amino acids. The CDR3 protein is CASSFFSGFLYEQYF. CDR3 DNA: TGTGCCAGCAGCTTTTTTTCGGGTTTTCTCTACGAGCAGTACTTC.

This clonotype was detected many times. The chain is built from TRBV6-1 and TRBJ1-5; 7 positions match TRBD1. Germline assignment: CDR1 MNHNS and CDR2 SASEGT. With V trimmed by 6 bases and J by 6 bases, 8 bases remained unmatched. This CDR3 is built from 14 residues. CDR3 nucleotides: TGTGCCAGCAGCTATACAGGGGCGGGTCAGCCCCAGCATTTT. Residues: CASSYTGAGQPQHF.

Remarks on this clonotype: The junction does not match germline at one end; this may be a read error. CDR3 DNA: TGTGCCATCAGCTTAGAACGGACCACCGGGGAGCTGTTTTTT. Translating gives CAISLERTTGELFF. The chain links TRBV11-2 to TRBJ2-2; the D is unclear. Germline V CDR1 and CDR2: SGHAT, FQNNGV. The CDR3 has 14 residues.

The genes are TRBV28 and TRBJ1-5; TRBD1 aligns across 7 bases. Per the germline V gene, CDR1 is MDHEN and CDR2 is SYDVKM. With V trimmed by 4 bases and J by 4 bases, 4 bases remained unmatched. The CDR3 contains 14 residues. CDR3 in amino acids: CASSYRGRNQPQHF. The CDR3 DNA reads as TGTGCCAGCAGTTACAGGGGCCGGAATCAGCCCCAGCATTTT.

The gene calls are TRBV7-2 and TRBJ2-2; no clear D gene. The CDR3 has 14 amino acids. CDR1 and CDR2 from the germline V gene are SGHTA and FQGNSA. V was trimmed by 1 base and J by 5 bases, leaving 8 bases between them. For the CDR3, the DNA is TGTGCCAGCAGCTTAGTTTATATAACCGGGGAGCTGTTTTTT. It specifies CASSLVYITGELFF.

This clonotype came up many times. The V gene is TRBV14, the J gene TRBJ1-2, with D maybe TRBD1 (5 bases). Trimming cost V 6 bases and J 0 bases, with 32 bases left between them. CDR3 length: 21 residues. Germline V gene data show CDR1 as SGHDN and CDR2 as FVKESK. In DNA, the CDR3 is TGTGCCAGCAGGCCAAGATTGAATGTAGCGGACGGGACTCAAGCTAACTATGGCTACACCTTC. Its translation is CASRPRLNVADGTQANYGYTF.

This clonotype has more than one count but fewer than ten. The chain's CDR3 is CASSEGPVPGTEAFF. In DNA form, the CDR3 reads TGTGCCAGCAGTGAAGGGCCAGTCCCCGGCACTGAAGCTTTCTTT. The rearrangement uses TRBV2 and TRBJ1-1; D is uncertain. The CDR3 extends over 15 amino acids. Deletions cut 1 base from V and 4 bases from J, with 13 bases between. Per the germline V gene, CDR1 is SNHLY and CDR2 is FYNNEI.

The table lists this clonotype with a few counts. The rearrangement uses TRBV29-1 and TRBJ1-4, with 7 bases aligning to TRBD1. Germline loops: CDR1 SQVTM, CDR2 ANQGSEA. This CDR3 is 14 amino acids long. The junction had 4 bases not matched to a gene; V was cut back by 5 bases and J by 1 base. CDR3 coding DNA: TGCAGCGTTTACCAGGGGGGAACTAATGAAAAACTGTTTTTT. It is translated as CSVYQGGTNEKLFF. Full variable domain (outside the CDR3, taken from reference TRBV29-1 and TRBJ1-4): SAVISQKPSRDICQRGTSLTIQCQVDSQVTMMFWYRQQPGQSLTLIATANQGSEATYESGFVIDKFPISRPNLTFSTLTVSNMSPEDSSIYLCSVYQGGTNEKLFFGSGTQLSVL.

This clonotype was observed many times. The V and J genes are TRBV9 and TRBJ1-5; 8 nucleotides align to TRBD1. The germline V gene encodes CDR1 SGDLS and CDR2 YYNGEE. V dropped 4 bases and J dropped 7; count of bases not matched to a gene: 7. This CDR3 is built from 14 residues. Here the CDR3 DNA reads TGTGCCAGCAGCTCGACAGGGGTCCAACAGCCCCAGCATTTT. Translated, it gives CASSSTGVQQPQHF.

This clonotype was seen repeatedly, ten times or more. The chain has TRBV7-7 and TRBJ2-5, with D tentatively TRBD1 or TRBD2 (5 bases each). The CDR3 extends over 13 amino acids. Germline CDR1 is SSHAT and CDR2 is FNYEAQ (reference sequence). With 6 bases removed from V and 3 bases from J, the gap between germline ends came to 11 bases. This chain's CDR3 is CASSSGTKETQYF. The DNA of the CDR3 is TGTGCCAGCAGTTCCGGGACCAAAGAGACCCAGTACTTC.

The chain couples TRBV7-2 to TRBJ1-2, with no clear D. This CDR3 region has 13 residues. Trimming removed 1 base at V and 4 bases at J, with 7 bases between. Germline V gene lookup returns CDR1 SGHTA and CDR2 FQGNSA. DNA of the CDR3: TGTGCCAGCAGCTTAGACAGACTCTATGGCTACACCTTC. Its protein product is CASSLDRLYGYTF. Full variable domain (outside the CDR3, taken from reference TRBV7-2 and TRBJ1-2): GAGVSQSPSNKVTEKGKDVELRCDPISGHTALYWYRQSLGQGLEFLIYFQGNSAPDKSGLPSDRFSAERTGGSVSTLTIQRTQQEDSAVYLCASSLDRLYGYTFGSGTRLTVV.

This clonotype was detected only a few times. This chain links TRBV19 with TRBJ2-2, with 8 bases matching TRBD1. The germline V gene encodes CDR1 LNHDA and CDR2 SQIVND (reference sequence). The CDR3 is 16 amino acids. With 6 bases clipped from V and 1 base from J, the junction kept 7 bases outside the gene matches. The DNA for the CDR3 is TGTGCCAGTAGCCCCCGACAGGGGATGAACACCGGGGAGCTGTTTTTT. It encodes CASSPRQGMNTGELFF.

In this sample, this clonotype turned up many times. This rearrangement joins TRBV7-9 to TRBJ2-3, with 7 nucleotides matching TRBD2. The CDR3 runs to 13 residues. Germline V gene lookup returns CDR1 SEHNR and CDR2 FQNEAQ (reference sequence). V dropped 9 bases and J dropped 1; count of bases not matched to a gene: 4. The CDR3 DNA is TGTGCCAGTAGCGGGCTCCGCACAGATACGCAGTATTTT. It yields the protein CASSGLRTDTQYF.

This clonotype was observed many times. The rearrangement links TRBV30 to TRBJ1-1, with a tentative D call TRBD1 (5 bases). This CDR3 comprises 16 residues. CDR1 is GTSNPN and CDR2 is SVGIG in the germline V gene (reference sequence). V gave up 4 bases and J gave up 1 base, with 19 bases separating them. The CDR3 nucleotides are TGTGCCTGGACCGTCCCGGGGCCCGGGCAGAACACTGAAGCTTTCTTT. Translation: CAWTVPGPGQNTEAFF. The variable domain in full, with the rest retrieved from reference TRBV30 and TRBJ1-1, is SQTIHQWPATLVQPVGSPLSLECTVEGTSNPNLYWYRQAAGRGLQLLFYSVGIGQISSEVPQNLSASRPQDRQFILSSKKLLLSDSGFYLCAWTVPGPGQNTEAFFGQGTRLTVV.

The rearrangement links TRBV19 to TRBJ2-1; no clear D gene. Looked up from germline, CDR1 is LNHDA and CDR2 is SQIVND (reference sequence). The V end was cut by 6 bases, the J end by 3 bases, with 15 bases between. The CDR3 has 15 residues. DNA of the CDR3: TGTGCCAGTAGCGGGTCAGAGTCCCTCTACAATGAGCAGTTCTTC. Residues: CASSGSESLYNEQFF.

This sequence joins TRBV4-1 and TRBJ2-1; weak D call: TRBD2 (6 bases). This CDR3 is 17 amino acids long. Germline V gene sequence: CDR1 MGHRA, CDR2 YSYEKL. Trimming shortened V by 1 base and J by 0 bases, and 13 bases separated the two germline ends. CDR3 coding DNA: TGCGCCAGCAGCCAAGCGGAGGGAACCAGCTCCTACAATGAGCAGTTCTTC. Translation: CASSQAEGTSSYNEQFF.

CDR3 sequence reads: CASKIHNEQFF. CDR3 coding DNA: TGCGCCAGCAAGATCCACAATGAGCAGTTCTTC. The V call is TRBV5-1, the J call TRBJ2-1; D uncertain. The germline V gene has CDR1 SGHRS and CDR2 YFSETQ. This CDR3 is 11 amino acids long. Trimming cost V 6 bases and J 5 bases, with 6 bases left between them.

The V gene is TRBV7-2, the J gene TRBJ2-3; D might be TRBD2 (5 bases). The CDR3 loop spans 16 amino acids. Germline V gives CDR1 SGHTA, CDR2 FQGNSA. Trimming removed 6 bases from V and 2 bases from J, with 18 bases in between. DNA of the CDR3: TGTGCCAGCAGATACGGGCTTTCGGGGTTCACAGATACGCAGTATTTT. The encoded protein is CASRYGLSGFTDTQYF.

The chain combines TRBV2 with TRBJ2-7, with a tentative D call TRBD1 (5 bases). The germline gives CDR1 SNHLY, CDR2 FYNNEI. The CDR3 has 14 residues. Trimming removed 6 bases at V and 2 bases at J, with 14 bases between. As DNA, the CDR3 is TGTGCCAGCAGAATTGGCTTAGGGGCCTACGAGCAGTACTTC. The encoded protein is CASRIGLGAYEQYF.

The chain is built from TRBV2 and TRBJ2-7; 9 bases are shared with TRBD2. The CDR3 covers 15 residues. V lost 0 bases, J lost 3 bases, and 3 bases stayed unmatched. Germline CDR1 SNHLY, CDR2 FYNNEI. The CDR3 DNA follows: TGTGCCAGCAGTGAAGCGGCTAGCGGGAACTACGAGCAGTACTTC. This gives the protein CASSEAASGNYEQYF.